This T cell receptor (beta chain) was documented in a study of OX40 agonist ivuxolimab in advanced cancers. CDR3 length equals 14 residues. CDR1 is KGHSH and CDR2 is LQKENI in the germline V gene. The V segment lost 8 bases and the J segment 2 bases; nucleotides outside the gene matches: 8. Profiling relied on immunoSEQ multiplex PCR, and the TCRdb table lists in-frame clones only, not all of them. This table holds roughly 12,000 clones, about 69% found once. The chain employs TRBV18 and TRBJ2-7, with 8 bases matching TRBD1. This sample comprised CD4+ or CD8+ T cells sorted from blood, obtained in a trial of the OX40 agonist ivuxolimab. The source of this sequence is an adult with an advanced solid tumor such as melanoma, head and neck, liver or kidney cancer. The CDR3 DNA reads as TGTGCCAGCGCCAGGACAGGGCCGACCTACGAGCAGTACTTC. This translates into CASARTGPTYEQYF.